Below, 10 T cell receptor beta chains from the same sample are listed, as sequenced in a study of T cells in Graves' hyperthyroidism and ophthalmopathy. RNA transcripts provided the source from which TCR beta CDR3 regions were amplified. Researchers ran a first-round RT-PCR on the TCR CDR3 using the HTBI primer set. TCRdb passed the multiplex PCR reads through MiXCR, listing each CDR3 protein once. The sample holds under 400,000 distinct CDR3 sequences, over 12% seen once. The source material was blood. These receptors came from a woman aged 55-70 years with Graves' ophthalmopathy.

A few counts support this clonotype. V gene TRBV19 combines with J gene TRBJ2-1, with 8 positions matching TRBD1. Germline V lookup: CDR1 LNHDA, CDR2 SQIVND (reference sequence). This CDR3 is built from 17 residues. V lost 1 base and J lost 4; bases outside the gene matches: 9. The CDR3 sequence is CASSIGADRASYNEQFF. The CDR3 nucleotides read TGTGCCAGTAGTATAGGGGCGGACAGGGCCTCGTACAATGAGCAGTTCTTC. The full variable domain, rest sourced from reference TRBV19 and TRBJ2-1, is DGGITQSPKYLFRKEGQNVTLSCEQNLNHDAMYWYRQDPGQGLRLIYYSQIVNDFQKGDIAEGYSVSREKKESFPLTVTSAQKNPTAFYLCASSIGADRASYNEQFFGPGTRLTVL.

The chain is built from TRBV19 and TRBJ2-1, with D uncertain. The CDR3 consists of 17 residues. Germline loops: CDR1 LNHDA, CDR2 SQIVND (reference sequence). The V gene lost 2 bases and the J gene lost 0 bases, with 14 bases spanning the gap. CDR3 in amino acids: CASSIPTALDSYNEQFF. As DNA, the CDR3 is TGTGCCAGTAGTATACCTACAGCATTGGACTCCTACAATGAGCAGTTCTTC.

The sample holds a few counts of this clonotype. The rearrangement joins TRBV9 to TRBJ2-1; possibly TRBD2 for D (7 bases). The germline gives CDR1 SGDLS, CDR2 YYNGEE. Between the trimmed V and J ends, which lost 3 bases and 0 bases, there was a span of 16 bases. The CDR3 covers 17 residues. CDR3 protein: CASSARGAGSSYNEQFF. The CDR3 coding sequence is TGTGCCAGCAGCGCTCGGGGGGCTGGTAGCTCCTACAATGAGCAGTTCTTC. Filled out from reference TRBV9 and TRBJ2-1, the complete variable domain reads DSGVTQTPKHLITATGQRVTLRCSPRSGDLSVYWYQQSLDQGLQFLIQYYNGEERAKGNILERFSAQQFPDLHSELNLSSLELGDSALYFCASSARGAGSSYNEQFFGPGTRLTVL.

This clonotype was picked up many times. The gene calls are TRBV28 and TRBJ1-1, with 9 positions matching TRBD1. V gave up 1 base and J gave up 5 bases; unmatched junction bases: 5. Per germline, CDR1 MDHEN and CDR2 SYDVKM. This CDR3 spans 15 amino acids. CDR3 nucleotide sequence: TGTGCCAGCAGTTTATTAGGGACAGGGTGGACTGAAGCTTTCTTT. Its translation: CASSLLGTGWTEAFF.

This clonotype has at least ten counts. The gene calls are TRBV9 and TRBJ2-7; 12 nucleotides agree with TRBD2. Trimming at V came to 4 bases and at J to 3 bases, leaving 5 bases not matched to a gene. CDR1 and CDR2 (germline): SGDLS, YYNGEE. The CDR3 has 15 amino acids. CDR3 nucleotides: TGTGCCAGCAGCAACCTAGCGGGAGGGCACTACGAGCAGTACTTC. Amino acids: CASSNLAGGHYEQYF.

This clonotype occurred many times. The V and J genes are TRBV30 and TRBJ2-5; no reliable D call. Germline loops: CDR1 GTSNPN, CDR2 SVGIG (reference sequence). V shed 2 bases and J shed 5 bases, with 9 bases lying between them. The CDR3 covers 12 residues. In nucleotides, the CDR3 is TGTGCCTGGAGTCCTGGAAGGGAGACCCAGTACTTC. Translated, it gives CAWSPGRETQYF.

V is TRBV28 and J is TRBJ2-7; tentatively, D is TRBD2 (5 bases). The CDR3 spans 14 residues. Germline V gene sequence: CDR1 MDHEN, CDR2 SYDVKM. Trimming took 2 bases from V and 5 from J, leaving 13 bases between them. DNA of the CDR3: TGTGCCAGCAGTTTAATGGGCGCCGGGGACGAGCAGTACTTC. Its translation is CASSLMGAGDEQYF.

In this sample, this clonotype turned up many times. The chain carries TRBV10-3 and TRBJ1-1; 7 nucleotides match TRBD1. Trimming cost V 5 bases and J 5 bases; bases outside gene matches: 5. In germline, CDR1 is ENHRY, CDR2 SYGVKD. The CDR3 contains 13 residues. DNA for the CDR3: TGTGCCATCAGTCAGGGGGGGGTTACTGAAGCTTTCTTT. This gives the protein CAISQGGVTEAFF.

The chain employs TRBV5-1 and TRBJ2-3, with D hard to call. With 1 base removed from V and 3 bases from J, the gap between germline ends came to 12 bases. Germline V gene data show CDR1 as SGHRS and CDR2 as YFSETQ. The CDR3 extends over 15 amino acids. The CDR3 DNA is TGCGCCAGCAGCTTGAGTGATGTCAGAACAGATACGCAGTATTTT. Protein: CASSLSDVRTDTQYF.

V and J are TRBV5-1 and TRBJ2-7, with D hard to call. The CDR3 is 16 residues long. Trimming cost V 1 base and J 2 bases, with 16 bases left between them. In germline, CDR1 is SGHRS, CDR2 YFSETQ. This CDR3 reads CASSLPAGSSTYEQYF. In DNA form, the CDR3 reads TGCGCCAGCAGCTTGCCAGCCGGGTCGAGTACCTACGAGCAGTACTTC.